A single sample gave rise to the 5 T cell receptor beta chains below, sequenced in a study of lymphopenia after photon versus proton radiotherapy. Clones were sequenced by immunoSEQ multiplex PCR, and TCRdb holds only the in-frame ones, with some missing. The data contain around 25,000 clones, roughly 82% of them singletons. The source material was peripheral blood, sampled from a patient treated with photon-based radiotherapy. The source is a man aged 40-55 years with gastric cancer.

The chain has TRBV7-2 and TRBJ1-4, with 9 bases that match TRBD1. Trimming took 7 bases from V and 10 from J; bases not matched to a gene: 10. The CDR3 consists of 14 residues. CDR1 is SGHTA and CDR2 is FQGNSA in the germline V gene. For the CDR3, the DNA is TGTGCCAGCATGCTCGGGACAGGGCTAGGAAAACTGTTTTTT. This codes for CASMLGTGLGKLFF.

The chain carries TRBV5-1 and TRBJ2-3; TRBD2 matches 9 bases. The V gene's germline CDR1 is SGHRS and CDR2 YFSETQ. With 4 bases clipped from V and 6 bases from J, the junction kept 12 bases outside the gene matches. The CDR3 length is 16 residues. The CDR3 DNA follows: TGCGCCAGCAGCCCCAAGGCGGGGGGGAGATCCGATACGCAGTATTTT. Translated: CASSPKAGGRSDTQYF.

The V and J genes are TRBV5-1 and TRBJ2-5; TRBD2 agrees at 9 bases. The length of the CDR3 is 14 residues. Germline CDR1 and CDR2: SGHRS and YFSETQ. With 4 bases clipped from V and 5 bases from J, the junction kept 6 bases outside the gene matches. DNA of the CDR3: TGCGCCAGCAGCGATGGGACTAGCCGGGAGACCCAGTACTTC. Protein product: CASSDGTSRETQYF.

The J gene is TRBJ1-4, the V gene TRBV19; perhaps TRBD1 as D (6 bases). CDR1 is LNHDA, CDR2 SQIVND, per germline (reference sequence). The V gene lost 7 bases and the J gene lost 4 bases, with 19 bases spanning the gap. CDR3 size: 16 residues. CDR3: CASMASRRGGNEKLFF. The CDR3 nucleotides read TGTGCCAGTATGGCCTCGAGGAGGGGGGGTAATGAAAAACTGTTTTTT.

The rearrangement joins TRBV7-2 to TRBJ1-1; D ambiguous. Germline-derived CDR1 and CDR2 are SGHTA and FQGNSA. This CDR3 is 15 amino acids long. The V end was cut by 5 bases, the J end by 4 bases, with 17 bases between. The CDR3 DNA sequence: TGTGCCAGCAGCCTTTCTCCAACACGAGTCACTGAAGCTTTCTTT. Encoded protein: CASSLSPTRVTEAFF.